The sequence of this T cell receptor beta chain was determined in a study of T cell changes during pregnancy in multiple sclerosis. J lost 3 bases, V lost 0 bases, and 8 bases had no gene match. This CDR3 has 16 residues. Germline V gene data show CDR1 as SGHRS and CDR2 as YFSETQ. TCRdb's copy holds only in-frame clones and misses some; the assay was immunoSEQ multiplex PCR. Seen here are tens of thousands of clones, 90% to 95% observed once, and the top ten hold around 2.3%. This receptor was identified in a female donor with multiple sclerosis, enrolled in a pregnancy study. This rearrangement joins TRBV5-1 to TRBJ1-1; 7 bases align to TRBD1. The material was peripheral blood, obtained in the second trimester of pregnancy. This CDR3 reads CASSLGDRGRDTEAFF. The CDR3 nucleotides are TGCGCCAGCAGCTTGGGGGACAGAGGGCGGGACACTGAAGCTTTCTTT. The whole variable domain, filled in from reference TRBV5-1 and TRBJ1-1, reads KAGVTQTPRYLIKTRGQQVTLSCSPISGHRSVSWYQQTPGQGLQFLFEYFSETQRNKGNFPGRFSGRQFSNSRSEMNVSTLELGDSALYLCASSLGDRGRDTEAFFGQGTRLTVV.